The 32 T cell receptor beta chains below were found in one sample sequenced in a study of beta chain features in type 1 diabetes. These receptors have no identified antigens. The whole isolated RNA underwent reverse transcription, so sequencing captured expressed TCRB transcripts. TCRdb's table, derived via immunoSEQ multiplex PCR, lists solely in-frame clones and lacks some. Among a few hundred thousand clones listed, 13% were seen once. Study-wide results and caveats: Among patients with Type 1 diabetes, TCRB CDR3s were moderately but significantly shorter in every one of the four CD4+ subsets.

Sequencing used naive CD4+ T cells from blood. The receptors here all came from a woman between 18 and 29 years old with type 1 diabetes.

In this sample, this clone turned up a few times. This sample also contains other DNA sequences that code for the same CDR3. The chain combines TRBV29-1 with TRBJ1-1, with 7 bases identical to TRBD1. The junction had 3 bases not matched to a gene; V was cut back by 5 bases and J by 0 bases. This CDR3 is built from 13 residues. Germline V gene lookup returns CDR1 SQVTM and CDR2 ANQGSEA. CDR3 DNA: TGCAGCGTTAGGGGACAGCTGAACACTGAAGCTTTCTTT. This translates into CSVRGQLNTEAFF.

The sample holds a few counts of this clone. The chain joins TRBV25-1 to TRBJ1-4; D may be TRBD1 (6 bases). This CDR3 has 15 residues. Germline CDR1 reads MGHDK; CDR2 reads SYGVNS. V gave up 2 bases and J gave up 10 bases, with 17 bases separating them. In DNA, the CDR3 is TGTGCCAGCAGTGAAAGGTCAGGGGATGGAGGAAAACTGTTTTTT. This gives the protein CASSERSGDGGKLFF.

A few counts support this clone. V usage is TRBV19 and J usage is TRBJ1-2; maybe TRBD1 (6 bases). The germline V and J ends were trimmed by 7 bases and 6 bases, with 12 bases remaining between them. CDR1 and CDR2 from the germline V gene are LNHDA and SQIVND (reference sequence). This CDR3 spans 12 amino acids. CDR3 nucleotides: TGTGCCAGTACCCCGGACAGCCATGGCTACACCTTC. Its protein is CASTPDSHGYTF.

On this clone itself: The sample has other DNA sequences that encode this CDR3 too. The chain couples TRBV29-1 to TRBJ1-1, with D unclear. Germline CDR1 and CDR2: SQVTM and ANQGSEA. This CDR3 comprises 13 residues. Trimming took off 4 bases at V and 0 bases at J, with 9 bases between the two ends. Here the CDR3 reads CSVVGRLNTEAFF. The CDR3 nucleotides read TGCAGCGTTGTGGGCAGATTGAACACTGAAGCTTTCTTT.

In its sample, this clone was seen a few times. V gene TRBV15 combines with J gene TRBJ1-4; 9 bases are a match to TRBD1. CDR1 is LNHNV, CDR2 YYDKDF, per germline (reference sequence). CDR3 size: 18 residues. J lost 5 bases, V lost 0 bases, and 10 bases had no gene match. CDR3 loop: CATSRDLGTGRANEKLFF. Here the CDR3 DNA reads TGTGCCACCAGCAGAGATTTGGGGACAGGGCGCGCGAATGAAAAACTGTTTTTT.

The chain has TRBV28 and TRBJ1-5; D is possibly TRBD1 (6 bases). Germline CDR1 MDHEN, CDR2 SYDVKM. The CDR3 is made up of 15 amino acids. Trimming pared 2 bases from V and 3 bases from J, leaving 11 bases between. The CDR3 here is CASSLPGQFNQPQHF. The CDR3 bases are TGTGCCAGCAGTTTACCGGGACAATTCAATCAGCCCCAGCATTTT.

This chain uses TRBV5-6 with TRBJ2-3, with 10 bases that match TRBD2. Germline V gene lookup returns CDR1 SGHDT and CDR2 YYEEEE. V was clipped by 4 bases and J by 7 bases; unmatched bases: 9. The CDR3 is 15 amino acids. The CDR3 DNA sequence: TGTGCCAGCAGCGCCGGACTAGCGGCCGTGTATACGCAGTATTTT. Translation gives CASSAGLAAVYTQYF. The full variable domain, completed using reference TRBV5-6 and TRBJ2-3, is DAGVTQSPTHLIKTRGQQVTLRCSPKSGHDTVSWYQQALGQGPQFIFQYYEEEERQRGNFPDRFSGHQFPNYSSELNVNALLLGDSALYLCASSAGLAAVYTQYFGPGTRLTVL.

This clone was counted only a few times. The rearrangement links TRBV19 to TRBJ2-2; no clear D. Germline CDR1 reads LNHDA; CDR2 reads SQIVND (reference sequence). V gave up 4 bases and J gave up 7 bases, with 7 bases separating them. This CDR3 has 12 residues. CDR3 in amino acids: CASSTPGGELFF. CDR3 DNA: TGTGCCAGTAGTACCCCCGGCGGGGAGCTGTTTTTT.

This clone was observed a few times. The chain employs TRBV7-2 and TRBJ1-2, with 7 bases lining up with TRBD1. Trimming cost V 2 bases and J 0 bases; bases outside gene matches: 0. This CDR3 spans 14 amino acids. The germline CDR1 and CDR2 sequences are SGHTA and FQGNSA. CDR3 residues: CASSLTGANYGYTF. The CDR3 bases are TGTGCCAGCAGCTTAACAGGGGCTAACTATGGCTACACCTTC.

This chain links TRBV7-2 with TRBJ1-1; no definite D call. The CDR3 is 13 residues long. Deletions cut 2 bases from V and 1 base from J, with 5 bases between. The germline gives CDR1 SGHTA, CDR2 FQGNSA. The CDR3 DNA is TGTGCCAGCAGCTTATGGCAGAACACTGAAGCTTTCTTT. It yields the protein CASSLWQNTEAFF.

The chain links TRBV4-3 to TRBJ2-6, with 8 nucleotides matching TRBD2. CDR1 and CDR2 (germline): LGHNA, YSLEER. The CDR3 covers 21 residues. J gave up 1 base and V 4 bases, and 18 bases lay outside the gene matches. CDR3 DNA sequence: TGCGCCAGCAGCCGGAACCATCCGGGGGGGGCGCTTATTTCTGGGGCCAACGTCCTGACTTTC. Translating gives CASSRNHPGGALISGANVLTF.

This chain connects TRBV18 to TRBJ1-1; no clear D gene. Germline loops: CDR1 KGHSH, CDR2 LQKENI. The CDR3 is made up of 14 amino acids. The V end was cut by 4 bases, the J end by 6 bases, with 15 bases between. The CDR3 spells CASSLGRSTSEAFF. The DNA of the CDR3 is TGTGCCAGCTCACTCGGGAGAAGTACGTCTGAAGCTTTCTTT.

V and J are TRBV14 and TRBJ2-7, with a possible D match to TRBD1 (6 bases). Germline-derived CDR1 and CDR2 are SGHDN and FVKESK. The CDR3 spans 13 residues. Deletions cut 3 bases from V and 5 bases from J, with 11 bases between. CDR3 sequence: CASSHPGANEQYV. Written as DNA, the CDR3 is TGTGCCAGCAGCCATCCAGGGGCTAACGAGCAGTACGTC.

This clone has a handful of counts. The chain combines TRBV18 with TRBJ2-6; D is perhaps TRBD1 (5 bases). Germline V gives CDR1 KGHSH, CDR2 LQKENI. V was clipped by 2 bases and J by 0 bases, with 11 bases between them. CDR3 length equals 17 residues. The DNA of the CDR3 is TGTGCCAGCTCACCAATCGGACACCGCTCTGGGGCCAACGTCCTGACTTTC. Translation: CASSPIGHRSGANVLTF.

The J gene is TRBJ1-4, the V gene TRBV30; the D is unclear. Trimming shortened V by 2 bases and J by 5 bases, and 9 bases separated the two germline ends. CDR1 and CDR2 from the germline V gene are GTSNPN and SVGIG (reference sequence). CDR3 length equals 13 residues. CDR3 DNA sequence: TGTGCCTGGAGTCCTAGGAGGAATGAAAAACTGTTTTTT. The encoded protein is CAWSPRRNEKLFF.

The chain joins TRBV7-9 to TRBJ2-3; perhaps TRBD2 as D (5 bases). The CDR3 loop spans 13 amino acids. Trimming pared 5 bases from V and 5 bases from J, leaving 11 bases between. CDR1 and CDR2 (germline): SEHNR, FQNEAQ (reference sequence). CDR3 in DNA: TGTGCCAGCAGCCTACTAGATGGAGATACGCAGTATTTT. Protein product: CASSLLDGDTQYF.

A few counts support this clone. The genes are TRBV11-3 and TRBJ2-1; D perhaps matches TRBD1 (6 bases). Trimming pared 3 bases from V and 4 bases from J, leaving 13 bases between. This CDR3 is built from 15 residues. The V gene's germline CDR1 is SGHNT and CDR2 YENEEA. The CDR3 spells CASSLTGPYYNEQFF. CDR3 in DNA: TGTGCCAGCAGCTTGACAGGTCCCTATTACAATGAGCAGTTCTTC.

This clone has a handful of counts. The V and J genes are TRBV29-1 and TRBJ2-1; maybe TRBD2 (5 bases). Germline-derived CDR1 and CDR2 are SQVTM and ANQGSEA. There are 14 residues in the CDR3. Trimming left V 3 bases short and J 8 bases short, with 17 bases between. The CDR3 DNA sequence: TGCAGCGTTGATCGAGGAACGGGGAAGGATGAGCAGTTCTTC. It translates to CSVDRGTGKDEQFF.

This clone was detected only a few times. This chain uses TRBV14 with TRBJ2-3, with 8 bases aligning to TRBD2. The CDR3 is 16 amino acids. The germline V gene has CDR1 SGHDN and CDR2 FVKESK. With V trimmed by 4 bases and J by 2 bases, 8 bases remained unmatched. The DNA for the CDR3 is TGTGCCAGCAGCCGTAAAAGGGGACTAGACACAGATACGCAGTATTTT. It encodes CASSRKRGLDTDTQYF.

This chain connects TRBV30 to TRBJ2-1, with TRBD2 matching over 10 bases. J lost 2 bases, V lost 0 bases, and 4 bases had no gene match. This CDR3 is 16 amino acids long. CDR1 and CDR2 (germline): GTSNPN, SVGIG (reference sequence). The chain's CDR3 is CAWSVLTSGAYNEQFF. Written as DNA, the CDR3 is TGTGCCTGGAGTGTACTAACTAGCGGGGCCTACAATGAGCAGTTCTTC.

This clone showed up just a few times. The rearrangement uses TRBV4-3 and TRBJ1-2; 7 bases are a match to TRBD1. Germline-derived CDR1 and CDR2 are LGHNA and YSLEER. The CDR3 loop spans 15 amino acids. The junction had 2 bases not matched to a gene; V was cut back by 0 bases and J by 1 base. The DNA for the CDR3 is TGCGCCAGCAGCCAAGAAGGGACAGTTAACTATGGCTACACCTTC. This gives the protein CASSQEGTVNYGYTF.

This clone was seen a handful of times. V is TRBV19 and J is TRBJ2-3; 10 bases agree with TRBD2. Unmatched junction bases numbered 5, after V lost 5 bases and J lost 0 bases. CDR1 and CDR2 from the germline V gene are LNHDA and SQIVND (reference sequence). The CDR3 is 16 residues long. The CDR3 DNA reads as TGTGCCAGTAGTCTCCGGACTAGCGGAAGCACAGATACGCAGTATTTT. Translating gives CASSLRTSGSTDTQYF.

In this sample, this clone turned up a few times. This chain's CDR3 is CASSLGIGEAYEQYV. The CDR3 DNA sequence: TGCGCCAGCAGCTTGGGGATTGGGGAGGCCTACGAGCAGTACGTC. The chain couples TRBV5-1 to TRBJ2-7; maybe TRBD2 (6 bases). Deletions cut 0 bases from V and 2 bases from J, with 12 bases between. The germline V gene encodes CDR1 SGHRS and CDR2 YFSETQ. The length of the CDR3 is 15 residues.

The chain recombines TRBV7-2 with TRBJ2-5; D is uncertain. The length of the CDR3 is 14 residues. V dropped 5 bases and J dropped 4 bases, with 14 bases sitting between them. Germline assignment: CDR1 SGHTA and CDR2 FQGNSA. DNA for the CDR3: TGTGCCAGCAGCCCTAGGATCGTACCAGAGACCCAGTACTTC. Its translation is CASSPRIVPETQYF.

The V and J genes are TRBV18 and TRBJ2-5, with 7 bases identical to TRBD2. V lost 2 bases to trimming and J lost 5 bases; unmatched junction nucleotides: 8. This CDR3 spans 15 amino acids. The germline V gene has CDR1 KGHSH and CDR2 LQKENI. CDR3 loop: CASSPSAGEWETQYF. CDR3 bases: TGTGCCAGCTCACCATCGGCGGGAGAGTGGGAGACCCAGTACTTC.

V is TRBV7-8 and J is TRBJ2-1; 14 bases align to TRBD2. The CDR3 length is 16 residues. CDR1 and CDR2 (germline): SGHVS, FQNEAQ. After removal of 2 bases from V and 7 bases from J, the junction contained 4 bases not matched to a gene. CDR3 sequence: CASSLRGTSGGNEQFF. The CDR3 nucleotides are TGTGCCAGCAGCTTAAGGGGGACTAGCGGGGGAAATGAGCAGTTCTTC. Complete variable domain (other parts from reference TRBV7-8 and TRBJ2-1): GAGVSQSPRYKVAKRGQDVALRCDPISGHVSLFWYQQALGQGPEFLTYFQNEAQLDKSGLPSDRFFAERPEGSVSTLKIQRTQQEDSAVYLCASSLRGTSGGNEQFFGPGTRLTVL.

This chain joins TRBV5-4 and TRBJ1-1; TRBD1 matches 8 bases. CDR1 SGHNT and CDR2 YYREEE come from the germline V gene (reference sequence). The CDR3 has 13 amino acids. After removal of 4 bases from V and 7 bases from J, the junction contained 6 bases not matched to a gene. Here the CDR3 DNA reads TGTGCCAGCAGCATAACAGGGGGGAGTGAAGCTTTCTTT. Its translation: CASSITGGSEAFF.

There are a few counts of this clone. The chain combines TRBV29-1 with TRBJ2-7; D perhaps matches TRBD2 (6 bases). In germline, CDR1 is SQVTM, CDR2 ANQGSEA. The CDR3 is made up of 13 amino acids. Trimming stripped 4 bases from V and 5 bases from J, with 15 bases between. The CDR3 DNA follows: TGCAGCGTTGGACTAGACGGGTTCAACGAGCAGTACTTC. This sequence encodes CSVGLDGFNEQYF.

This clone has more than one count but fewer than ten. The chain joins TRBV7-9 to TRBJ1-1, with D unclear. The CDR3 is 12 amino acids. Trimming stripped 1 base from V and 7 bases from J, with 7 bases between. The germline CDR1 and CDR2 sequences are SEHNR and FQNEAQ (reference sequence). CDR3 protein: CASSLVSGEAFF. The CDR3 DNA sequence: TGTGCCAGCAGCTTAGTTAGTGGTGAAGCTTTCTTT.

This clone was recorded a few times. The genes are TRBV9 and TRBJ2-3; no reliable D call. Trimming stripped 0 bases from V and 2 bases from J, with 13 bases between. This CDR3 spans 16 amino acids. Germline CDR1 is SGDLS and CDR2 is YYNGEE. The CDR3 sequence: CASSVESTLYTDTQYF. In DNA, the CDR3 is TGTGCCAGCAGCGTAGAGTCTACTCTCTACACAGATACGCAGTATTTT.

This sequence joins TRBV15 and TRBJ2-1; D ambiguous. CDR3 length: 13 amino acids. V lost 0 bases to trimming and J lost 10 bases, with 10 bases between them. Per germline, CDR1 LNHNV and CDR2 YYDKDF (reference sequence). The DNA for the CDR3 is TGTGCCACCAGCAGAGACCCTATGAGGGAGCAGTTCTTC. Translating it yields CATSRDPMREQFF. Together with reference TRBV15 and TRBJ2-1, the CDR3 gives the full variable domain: DAMVIQNPRYQVTQFGKPVTLSCSQTLNHNVMYWYQQKSSQAPKLLFHYYDKDFNNEADTPDNFQSRRPNTSFCFLDIRSPGLGDTAMYLCATSRDPMREQFFGPGTRLTVL.

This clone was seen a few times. As DNA, the CDR3 is TGTGCCAGCAGCTACAGAACCTACGAGCAGTACTTC. Protein product: CASSYRTYEQYF. This chain connects TRBV7-2 to TRBJ2-7; no definite D call. Germline V CDR1 and CDR2: SGHTA, FQGNSA. The CDR3 is 12 residues long. The ends were cut back, 4 bases at V and 2 bases at J, with 6 bases in the middle.